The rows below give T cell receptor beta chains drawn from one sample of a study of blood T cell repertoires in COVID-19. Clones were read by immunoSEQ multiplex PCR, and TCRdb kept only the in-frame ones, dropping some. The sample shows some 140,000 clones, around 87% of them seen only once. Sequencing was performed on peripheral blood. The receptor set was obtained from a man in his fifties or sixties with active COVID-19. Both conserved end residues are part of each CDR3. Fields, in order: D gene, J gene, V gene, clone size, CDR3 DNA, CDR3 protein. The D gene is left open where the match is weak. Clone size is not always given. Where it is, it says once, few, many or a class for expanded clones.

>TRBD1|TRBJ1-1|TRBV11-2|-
TGTGCCAGCACCCGACAGGGGGCAGTCACTGAAGCTTTCTTT
CASTRQGAVTEAFF
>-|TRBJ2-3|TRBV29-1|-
TGCAGCGTCGTCGTACAGGGTATCACAGATACGCAGTATTTT
CSVVVQGITDTQYF
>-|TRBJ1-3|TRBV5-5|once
TGTGCCAGCAGCCCCAACACCTCTGGAAACACCATATATTTT
CASSPNTSGNTIYF
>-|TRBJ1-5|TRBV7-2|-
TGTGCCAGCGGACAGTCTAGCAATCAGCCCCAGCATTTT
CASGQSSNQPQHF
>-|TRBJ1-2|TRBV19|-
TGTGCCAGTACCGGGCGGGGCGCTCACTATGGCTACACCTTC
CASTGRGAHYGYTF
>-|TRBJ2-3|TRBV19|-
TGTGCCAGTAGTATACAGGGGGGACACACAGATACGCAGTATTTT
CASSIQGGHTDTQYF
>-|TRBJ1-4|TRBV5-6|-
TGTGCCAGCAGCTCACCACCACAGACAACTAATGAAAAACTGTTTTTT
CASSSPPQTTNEKLFF
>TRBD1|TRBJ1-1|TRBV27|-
TGTGCCAGCAGTATCACAGGGGTATCGAACACTGAAGCTTTCTTT
CASSITGVSNTEAFF
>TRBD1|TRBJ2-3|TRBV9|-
TGTGCCAGCAGCGCGAGGGGACAGGGTGTTACAGATACGCAGTATTTT
CASSARGQGVTDTQYF
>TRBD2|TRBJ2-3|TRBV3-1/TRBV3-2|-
TGTGCCAGCACCCAGACTAGCGGGGGGAAGAGGGATACGCAGTATTTT
CASTQTSGGKRDTQYF
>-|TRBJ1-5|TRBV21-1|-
TGTGCCAGCAGCAGGGGGACCGGGACACTCCAAAGACCCCAGCATTTT
CASSRGTGTLQRPQHF
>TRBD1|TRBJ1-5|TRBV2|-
TGTGCCAGCAGCGCCGGGACAGGGCGGAATCAGCCCCAGCATTTT
CASSAGTGRNQPQHF
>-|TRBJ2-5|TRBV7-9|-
TGTGCCAGCAGCCTAATCTCCTCTCAAGAGACCCAGTACTTC
CASSLISSQETQYF
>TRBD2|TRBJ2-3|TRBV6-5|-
TGTGCCAGCACCGAGCGGGGGGGCCCAGATACGCAGTATTTT
CASTERGGPDTQYF
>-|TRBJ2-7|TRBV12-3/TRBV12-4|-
TGTGCCAGCAGTGGGGCTTACGAGCAGTACTTC
CASSGAYEQYF
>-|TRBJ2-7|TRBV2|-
TGTGCCAGCAGTCAAACCTACGAGCAGTACTTC
CASSQTYEQYF
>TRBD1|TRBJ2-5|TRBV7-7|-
TGTGCTAGCAGCCCCTTAGACAGGGGGACCCAAGAGACCCAGTACTTC
CASSPLDRGTQETQYF
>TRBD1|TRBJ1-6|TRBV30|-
TGTGCCTGGAATCGACAGGGGGCACAGAGGGAAAATTCACCCCTCCACTTT
CAWNRQGAQRENSPLHF
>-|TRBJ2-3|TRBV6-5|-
TGTGCCAGCAGTTACTCCAACACAGATACGCAGTATTTT
CASSYSNTDTQYF
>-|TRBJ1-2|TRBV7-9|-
TGTGCCAGCAGCTTAGCTTCGACTTCTCATGGCTACACCTTC
CASSLASTSHGYTF
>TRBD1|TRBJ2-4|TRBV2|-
TGTGCCAGCAGCGTGGAACAGGGGGCCAAAAACATTCAGTACTTC
CASSVEQGAKNIQYF
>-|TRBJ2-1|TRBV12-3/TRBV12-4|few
TGTGCCAGCAGAAGGGGTCTCTACAATGAGCAGTTCTTC
CASRRGLYNEQFF
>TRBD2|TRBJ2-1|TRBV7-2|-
TGTGCCAGCAGCTCCACCGGGACTAGCGGGACCAGGCGCTACAATGAGCAGTTCTTC
CASSSTGTSGTRRYNEQFF
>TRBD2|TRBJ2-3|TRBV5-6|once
TGTGCCAGCAGCTTGGGGGCGACTAGCGGGAGAGATACGCAGTATTTT
CASSLGATSGRDTQYF
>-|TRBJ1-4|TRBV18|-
TGTGCCAGCTCACCCGATGGCCTTAATGAAAAACTGTTTTTT
CASSPDGLNEKLFF
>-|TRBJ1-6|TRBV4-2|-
TGTGCCAGCAGCCAAGCGCATACATATGATAATTCACCCCTCCACTTT
CASSQAHTYDNSPLHF
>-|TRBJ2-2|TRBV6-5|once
TGTGCCAGCACTCACCTCCGACGGGACACCGGGGAGCTGTTTTTT
CASTHLRRDTGELFF
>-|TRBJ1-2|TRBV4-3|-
TGCGCCAGCAGCCAAGATCGTTTTACAGGGAGGGTTTATGGCTACACCTTC
CASSQDRFTGRVYGYTF
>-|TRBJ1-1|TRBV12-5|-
TGTGCTAGTGGTATCGGGGGAAACACTGAAGCTTTCTTT
CASGIGGNTEAFF
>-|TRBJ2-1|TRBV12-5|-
TGTGCTAGTGGCCCCAGGCAGAACAATGAGCAGTTCTTC
CASGPRQNNEQFF
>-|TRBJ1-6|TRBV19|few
TGTGCCAGTAGGGTGGTCAGGGATTCACCCCTCCACTTT
CASRVVRDSPLHF
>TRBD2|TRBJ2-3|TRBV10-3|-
TGTGCCATCAGTGAGTCGAGCCTAGCGGGGAACACAGATACGCAGTATTTT
CAISESSLAGNTDTQYF
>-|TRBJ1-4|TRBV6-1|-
TGTGCCAGCAGTGAGACCAGGGGTTATGAAAAACTGTTTTTT
CASSETRGYEKLFF
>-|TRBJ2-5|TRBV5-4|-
TGTGCCAGCAGCCCGGTTGGAGGGTCAGAGACCCAGTACTTC
CASSPVGGSETQYF
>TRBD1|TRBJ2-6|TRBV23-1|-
TGCGCCAGCAGTCAGTCGAAGGACAGGGGGCGGCCTGGGGCCAACGTCCTGACTTTC
CASSQSKDRGRPGANVLTF
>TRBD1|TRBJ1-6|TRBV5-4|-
TGTGCCAGCAGCCCCGGCGGGGAGACAGGGGTCTATAATTCACCCCTCCACTTT
CASSPGGETGVYNSPLHF
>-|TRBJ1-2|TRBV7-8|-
TGTGCCAGCAGCGGGGACACCGGAAGGGGCTACACCTTC
CASSGDTGRGYTF
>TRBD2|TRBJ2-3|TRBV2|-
TGTGCCAGCAATAGGGTAGCGGGGCTTCGCACAGATACGCAGTATTTT
CASNRVAGLRTDTQYF
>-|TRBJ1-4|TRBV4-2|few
TGTGCCAGCAGCCCGGGCAACCAGGGGACTAATGAAAAACTGTTTTTT
CASSPGNQGTNEKLFF
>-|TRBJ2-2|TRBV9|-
TGTGCCAGCAGCGCCCCACTCGGCGGGACTCACAAGTCCGGGGAGCTGTTTTTT
CASSAPLGGTHKSGELFF
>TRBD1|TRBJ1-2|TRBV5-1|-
TGCGCCAGCAGGTCCGTCGAGGGGGCCTTGGTCGGCTACACCTTC
CASRSVEGALVGYTF
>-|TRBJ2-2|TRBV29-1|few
TGCAGCGTTGGGTCTAGCCCCGGGGAGCTGTTTTTT
CSVGSSPGELFF
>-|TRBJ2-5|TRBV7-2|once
TGTGCCAGCAGCTTCGGGGGCGGGGGAGAGACCCAGTACTTC
CASSFGGGGETQYF
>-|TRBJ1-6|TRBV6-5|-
TGTGCCAGCAGGAGGGACTATCTAACGAATTCACCCCTCCACTTT
CASRRDYLTNSPLHF
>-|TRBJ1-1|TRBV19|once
TGTGCCAGTAGTAGAGCGGGGTCTAGCACTGAAGCTTTCTTT
CASSRAGSSTEAFF
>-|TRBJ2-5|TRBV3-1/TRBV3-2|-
TGTGCCAGCAGCCAATGGTTGGAGGGAGAGACCCAGTACTTC
CASSQWLEGETQYF
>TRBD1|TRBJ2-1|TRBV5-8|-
TGTGCCAGCAGCTACAGGGGCCGTCCGGACAATGAGCAGTTCTTC
CASSYRGRPDNEQFF
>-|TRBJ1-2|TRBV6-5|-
TGTGCCAGCACTAACAGCCCCGGTGAATACACCTTC
CASTNSPGEYTF
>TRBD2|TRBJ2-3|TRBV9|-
TGTGCCAGCAACCCAGCGGGGGGCACAGATACGCAGTATTTT
CASNPAGGTDTQYF
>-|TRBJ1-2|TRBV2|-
TGTGCCAGTACCTTCCGGGGTCTCTTGGGCTACACCTTC
CASTFRGLLGYTF
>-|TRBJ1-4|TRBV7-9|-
TGTGCCAGCAGCCAAAAACAGGGTCCGGACGAAAAACTGTTTTTT
CASSQKQGPDEKLFF
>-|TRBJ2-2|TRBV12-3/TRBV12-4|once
TGTGCCAGCCGACGGACACAAACCGGGGAGCTGTTTTTT
CASRRTQTGELFF
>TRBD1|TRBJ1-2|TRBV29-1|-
TGCAGCGTTGAAGCCGGAACAGGGGGGAGGGGCTACACCTTC
CSVEAGTGGRGYTF
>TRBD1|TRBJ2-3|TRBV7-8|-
TGTGCCAGTTCACAGGACAGGGGGCAAGATACGCAGTATTTT
CASSQDRGQDTQYF
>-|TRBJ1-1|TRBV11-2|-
TGTGCCAGCAGCTTATCAGGGGCCGGAACTGAAGCTTTCTTT
CASSLSGAGTEAFF